This T cell receptor (beta chain) was captured by sequencing in a study of blood T cell repertoires in COVID-19. The wider study: Acute-phase and convalescent COVID-19 samples originated in the United States, Italy and Spain.

Cohort allocation depended upon clinical history that participants reported. Produced via immunoSEQ multiplex PCR; TCRdb's table is partial and in-frame only. This sample has about 280,000 clones, with about 90% found just once. This sequence was found in a woman between 18 and 29 years old with acute COVID-19. Material: PBMCs or T cells enriched from blood (not recorded which).

The CDR3 spells CASSESAGNNEQFF. DNA for the CDR3: TGCGCCAGCAGTGAGTCGGCGGGAAATAATGAGCAGTTCTTC. The chain links TRBV10-1 to TRBJ2-1, with D possibly being TRBD2 (6 bases). Germline V gives CDR1 WNHNN, CDR2 SYGVQD (reference sequence). V dropped 0 bases and J dropped 7 bases, with 10 bases sitting between them. The CDR3 length is 14 residues.